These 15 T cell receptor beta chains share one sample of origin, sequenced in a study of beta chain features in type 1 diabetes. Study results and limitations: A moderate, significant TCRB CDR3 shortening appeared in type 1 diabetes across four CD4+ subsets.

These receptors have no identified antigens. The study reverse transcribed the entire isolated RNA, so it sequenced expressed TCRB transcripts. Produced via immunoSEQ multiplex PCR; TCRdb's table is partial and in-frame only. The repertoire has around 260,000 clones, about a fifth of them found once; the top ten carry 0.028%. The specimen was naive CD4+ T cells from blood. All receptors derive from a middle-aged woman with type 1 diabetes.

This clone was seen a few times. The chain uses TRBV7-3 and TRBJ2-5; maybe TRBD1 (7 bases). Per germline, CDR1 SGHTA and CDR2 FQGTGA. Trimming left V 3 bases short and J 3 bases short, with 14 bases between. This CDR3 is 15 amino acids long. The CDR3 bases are TGTGCCAGCAGCTTCCAGGGGGGCCCTGAAGAGACCCAGTACTTC. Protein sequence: CASSFQGGPEETQYF.

CDR3 coding DNA: TGCGCCAGCAGTCAATCGGGGACAGTGGCGCGTCCTCGTATTGGCTACACCTTC. Amino acid sequence: CASSQSGTVARPRIGYTF. This chain connects TRBV23-1 to TRBJ1-2; TRBD1 aligns across 7 bases. TRBV23-1 belongs to the ORF category, with a function that is uncertain. CDR3 size: 18 residues. The trim removed 0 bases at V and 7 bases at J, leaving 17 bases unmatched.

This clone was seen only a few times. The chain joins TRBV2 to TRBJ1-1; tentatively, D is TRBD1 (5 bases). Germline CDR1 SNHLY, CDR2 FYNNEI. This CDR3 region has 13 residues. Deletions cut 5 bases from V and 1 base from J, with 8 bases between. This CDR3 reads CASSNDRNTEAFF. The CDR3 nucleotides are TGTGCCAGCAGTAACGACAGGAACACTGAAGCTTTCTTT.

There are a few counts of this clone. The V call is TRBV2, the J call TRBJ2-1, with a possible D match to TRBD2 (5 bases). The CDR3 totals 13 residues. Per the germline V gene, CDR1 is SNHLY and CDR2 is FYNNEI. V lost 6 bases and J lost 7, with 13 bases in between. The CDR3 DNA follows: TGTGCCAGCAGGGAGGCCTGGACTAATGAGCAGTTCTTC. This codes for CASREAWTNEQFF.

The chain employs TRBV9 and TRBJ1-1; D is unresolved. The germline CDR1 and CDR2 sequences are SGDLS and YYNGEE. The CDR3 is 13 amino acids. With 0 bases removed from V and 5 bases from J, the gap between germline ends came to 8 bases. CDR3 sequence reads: CASSVVATTEAFF. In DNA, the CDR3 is TGTGCCAGCAGCGTAGTGGCAACAACTGAAGCTTTCTTT.

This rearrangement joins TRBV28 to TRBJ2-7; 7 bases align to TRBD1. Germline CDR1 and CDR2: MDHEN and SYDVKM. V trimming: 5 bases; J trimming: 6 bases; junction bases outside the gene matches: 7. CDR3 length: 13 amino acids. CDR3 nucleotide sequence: TGTGCCAGCAGTCTACAGGGGAATATCGAGCAGTACTTC. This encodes CASSLQGNIEQYF.

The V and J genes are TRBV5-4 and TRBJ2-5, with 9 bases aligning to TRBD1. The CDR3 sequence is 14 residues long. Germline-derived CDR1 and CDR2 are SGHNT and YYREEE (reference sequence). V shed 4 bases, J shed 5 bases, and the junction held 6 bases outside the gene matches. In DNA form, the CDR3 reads TGTGCCAGCAGCCTCACAGGGGGCAAGGAGACCCAGTACTTC. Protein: CASSLTGGKETQYF.

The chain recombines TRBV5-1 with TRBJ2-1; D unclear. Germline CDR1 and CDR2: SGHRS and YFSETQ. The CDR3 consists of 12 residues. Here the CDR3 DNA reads TGCGTCTCCTCGCGGCTCCCCTATGAGCAGTTCTTC. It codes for CVSSRLPYEQFF.

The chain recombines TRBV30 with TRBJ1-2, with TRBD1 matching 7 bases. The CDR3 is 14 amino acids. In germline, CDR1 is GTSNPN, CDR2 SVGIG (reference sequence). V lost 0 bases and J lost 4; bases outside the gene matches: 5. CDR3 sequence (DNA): TGTGCCTGGAGTGTAAACAGGGGCCTCTATGGCTACACCTTC. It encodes CAWSVNRGLYGYTF.

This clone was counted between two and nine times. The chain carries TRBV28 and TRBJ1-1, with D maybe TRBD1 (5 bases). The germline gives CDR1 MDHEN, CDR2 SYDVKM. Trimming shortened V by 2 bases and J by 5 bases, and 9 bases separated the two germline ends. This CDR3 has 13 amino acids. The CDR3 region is CASSLGGRTEAFF. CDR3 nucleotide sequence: TGTGCCAGCAGTTTAGGGGGGAGGACTGAAGCTTTCTTT.

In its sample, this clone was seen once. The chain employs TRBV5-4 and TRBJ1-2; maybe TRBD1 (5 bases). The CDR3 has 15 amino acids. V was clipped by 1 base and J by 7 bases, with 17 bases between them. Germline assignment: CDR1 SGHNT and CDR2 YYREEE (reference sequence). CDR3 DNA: TGTGCCAGCAGCTTGTCGGTCCAGGGCGGTGTTGGCTACACCTTC. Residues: CASSLSVQGGVGYTF.

The chain's CDR3 is CASSYSKPGPYEQYF. Written as DNA, the CDR3 is TGTGCCAGCAGTTACTCGAAACCAGGGCCCTACGAGCAGTACTTC. This chain connects TRBV6-5 to TRBJ2-7, with D possibly being TRBD1 (5 bases). CDR3 length: 15 amino acids. Germline CDR1 reads MNHEY; CDR2 reads SVGAGI. V lost 0 bases and J 2 bases, leaving 11 bases between the germline ends.

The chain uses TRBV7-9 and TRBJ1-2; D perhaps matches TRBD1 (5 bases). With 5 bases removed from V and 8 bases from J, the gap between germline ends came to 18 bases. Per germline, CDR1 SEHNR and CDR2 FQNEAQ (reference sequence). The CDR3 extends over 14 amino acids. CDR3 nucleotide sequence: TGTGCCAGCAGCCCGAGCCAGGGCGCAGGGGGCTACACCTTC. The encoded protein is CASSPSQGAGGYTF.

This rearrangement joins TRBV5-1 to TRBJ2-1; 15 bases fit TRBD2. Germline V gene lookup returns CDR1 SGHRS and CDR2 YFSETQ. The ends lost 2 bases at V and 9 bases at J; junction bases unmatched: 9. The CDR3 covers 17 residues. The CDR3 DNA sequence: TGCGCCAGCAGCTTAACGTCCGGGACTAGCGGGAGGATTGAGCAGTTCTTC. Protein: CASSLTSGTSGRIEQFF.

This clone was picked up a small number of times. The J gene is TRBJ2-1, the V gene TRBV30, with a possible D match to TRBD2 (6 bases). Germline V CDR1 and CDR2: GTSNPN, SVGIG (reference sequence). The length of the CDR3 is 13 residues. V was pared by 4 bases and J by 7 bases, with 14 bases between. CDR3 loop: CAWIPQEGNEQFF. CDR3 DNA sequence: TGTGCCTGGATTCCCCAGGAGGGGAATGAGCAGTTCTTC. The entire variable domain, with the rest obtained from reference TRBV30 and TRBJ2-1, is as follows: SQTIHQWPATLVQPVGSPLSLECTVEGTSNPNLYWYRQAAGRGLQLLFYSVGIGQISSEVPQNLSASRPQDRQFILSSKKLLLSDSGFYLCAWIPQEGNEQFFGPGTRLTVL.